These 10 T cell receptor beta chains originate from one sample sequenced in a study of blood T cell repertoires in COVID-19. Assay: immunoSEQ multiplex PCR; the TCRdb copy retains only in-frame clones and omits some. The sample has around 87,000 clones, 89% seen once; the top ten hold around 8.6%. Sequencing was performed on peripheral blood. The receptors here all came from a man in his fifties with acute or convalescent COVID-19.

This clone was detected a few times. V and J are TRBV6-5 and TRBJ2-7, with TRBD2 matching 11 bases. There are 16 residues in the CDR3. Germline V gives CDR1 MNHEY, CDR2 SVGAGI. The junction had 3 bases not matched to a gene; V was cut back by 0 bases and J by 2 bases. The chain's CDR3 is CASSYSTSGETYEQYF. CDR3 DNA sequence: TGTGCCAGCAGTTACTCGACTAGCGGGGAAACCTACGAGCAGTACTTC.

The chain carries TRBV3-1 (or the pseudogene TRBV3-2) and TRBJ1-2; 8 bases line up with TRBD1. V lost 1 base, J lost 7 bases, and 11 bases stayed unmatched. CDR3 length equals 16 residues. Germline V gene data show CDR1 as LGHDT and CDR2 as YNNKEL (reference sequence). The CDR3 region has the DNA TGTGCCAGCAGCCAAGTGCAGGGGGCTTCTTTTGGTGGCTACACCTTC. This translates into CASSQVQGASFGGYTF.

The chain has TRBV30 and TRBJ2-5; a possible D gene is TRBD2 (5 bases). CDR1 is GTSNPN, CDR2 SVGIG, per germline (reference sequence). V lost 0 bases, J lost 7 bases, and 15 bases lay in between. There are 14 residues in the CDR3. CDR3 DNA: TGTGCCTGGAGTGTGTCGCCCCGTGCGGGGACCCAGTACTTC. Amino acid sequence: CAWSVSPRAGTQYF.

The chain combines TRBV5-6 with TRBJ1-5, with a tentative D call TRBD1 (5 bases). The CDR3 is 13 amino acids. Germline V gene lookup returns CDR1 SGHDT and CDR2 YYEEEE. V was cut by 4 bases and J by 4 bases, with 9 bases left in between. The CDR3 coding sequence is TGTGCCAGCAGCCGACAGAGAAATCAGCCCCAGCATTTT. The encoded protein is CASSRQRNQPQHF.

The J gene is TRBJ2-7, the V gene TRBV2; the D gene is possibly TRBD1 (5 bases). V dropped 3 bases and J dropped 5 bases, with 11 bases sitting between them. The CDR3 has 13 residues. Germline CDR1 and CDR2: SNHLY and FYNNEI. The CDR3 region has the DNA TGTGCCAGCAGTGACTGGGGCAGGGACGAGCAGTACGTC. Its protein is CASSDWGRDEQYV.

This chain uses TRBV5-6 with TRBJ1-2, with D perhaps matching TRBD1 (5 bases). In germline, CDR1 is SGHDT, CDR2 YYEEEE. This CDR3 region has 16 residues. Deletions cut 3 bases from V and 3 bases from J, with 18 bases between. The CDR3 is CASSSQRLGGDYGYTF. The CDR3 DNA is TGTGCCAGCAGCTCGCAAAGGTTGGGGGGTGACTATGGCTACACCTTC.

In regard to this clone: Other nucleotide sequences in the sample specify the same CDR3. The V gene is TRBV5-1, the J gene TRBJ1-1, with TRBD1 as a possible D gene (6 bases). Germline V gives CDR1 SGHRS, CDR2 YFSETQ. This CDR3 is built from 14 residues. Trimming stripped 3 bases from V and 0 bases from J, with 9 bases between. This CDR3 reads CASSSGTLNTEAFF. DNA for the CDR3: TGCGCCAGCAGCTCCGGGACATTGAACACTGAAGCTTTCTTT. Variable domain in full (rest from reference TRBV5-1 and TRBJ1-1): KAGVTQTPRYLIKTRGQQVTLSCSPISGHRSVSWYQQTPGQGLQFLFEYFSETQRNKGNFPGRFSGRQFSNSRSEMNVSTLELGDSALYLCASSSGTLNTEAFFGQGTRLTVV.

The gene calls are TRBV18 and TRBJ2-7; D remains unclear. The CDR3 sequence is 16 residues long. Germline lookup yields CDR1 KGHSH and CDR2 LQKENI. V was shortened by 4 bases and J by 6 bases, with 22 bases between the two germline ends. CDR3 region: CASSHGGASDWSEQYF. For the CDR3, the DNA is TGTGCCAGCTCACACGGTGGCGCCTCGGATTGGAGCGAGCAGTACTTC. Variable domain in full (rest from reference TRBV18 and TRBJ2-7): NAGVMQNPRHLVRRRGQEARLRCSPMKGHSHVYWYRQLPEEGLKFMVYLQKENIIDESGMPKERFSAEFPKEGPSILRIQQVVRGDSAAYFCASSHGGASDWSEQYFGPGTRLTVT.

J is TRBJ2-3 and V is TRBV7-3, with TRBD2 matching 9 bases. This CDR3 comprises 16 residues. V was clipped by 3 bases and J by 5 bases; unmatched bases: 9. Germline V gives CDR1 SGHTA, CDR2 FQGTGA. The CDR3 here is CASSLLAGADRDTQYF. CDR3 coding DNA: TGTGCCAGCAGCTTGTTAGCGGGGGCCGACAGAGATACGCAGTATTTT.

The CDR3 sequence is CASSPRGAKNNEQFF. CDR3 nucleotide sequence: TGTGCCAGCTCACCGCGGGGGGCGAAAAACAATGAGCAGTTCTTC. The J gene is TRBJ2-1, the V gene TRBV6-5, with 8 bases fitting TRBD2. V shed 8 bases and J 5 bases; nucleotides not matched to a gene: 11. Germline CDR1 and CDR2: MNHEY and SVGAGI. The CDR3 has 15 residues.